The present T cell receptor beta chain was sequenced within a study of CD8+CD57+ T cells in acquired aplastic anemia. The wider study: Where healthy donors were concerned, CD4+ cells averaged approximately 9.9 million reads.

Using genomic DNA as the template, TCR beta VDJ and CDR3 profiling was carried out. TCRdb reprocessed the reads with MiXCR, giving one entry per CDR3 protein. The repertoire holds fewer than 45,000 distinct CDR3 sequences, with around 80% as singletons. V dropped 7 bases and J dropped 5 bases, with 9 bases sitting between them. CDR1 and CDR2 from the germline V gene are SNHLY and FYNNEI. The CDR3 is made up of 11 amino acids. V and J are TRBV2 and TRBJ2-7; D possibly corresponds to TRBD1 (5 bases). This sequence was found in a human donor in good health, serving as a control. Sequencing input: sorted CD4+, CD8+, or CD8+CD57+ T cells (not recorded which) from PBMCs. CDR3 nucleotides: TGTGCCAGCACAGGGAACCACGAGCAGTACTTC. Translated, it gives CASTGNHEQYF.